The T cell receptor (beta chain) described here comes from a study of OX40 agonist ivuxolimab in advanced cancers. Repertoires were generated with immunoSEQ multiplex PCR, while TCRdb's copy carries only in-frame clones and drops some. The repertoire holds roughly 92,000 clones, approximately 84% seen once, with less than 6% in the top ten. CDR3 size: 15 residues. With 1 base clipped from V and 4 bases from J, the junction kept 6 bases outside the gene matches. The germline gives CDR1 SGHDN, CDR2 FVKESK. This clone showed up just once. The rearrangement uses TRBV14 and TRBJ2-5; 7 positions agree with TRBD1. Sequencing used CD4+ or CD8+ T cells sorted from blood, obtained in a trial of the OX40 agonist ivuxolimab. The TCR originated in an adult with an advanced solid tumor such as melanoma, head and neck, liver or kidney cancer. In nucleotides, the CDR3 is TGTGCCAGCAGCCAAGTATGGGGACAGAGAGAGACCCAGTACTTC. It specifies CASSQVWGQRETQYF.